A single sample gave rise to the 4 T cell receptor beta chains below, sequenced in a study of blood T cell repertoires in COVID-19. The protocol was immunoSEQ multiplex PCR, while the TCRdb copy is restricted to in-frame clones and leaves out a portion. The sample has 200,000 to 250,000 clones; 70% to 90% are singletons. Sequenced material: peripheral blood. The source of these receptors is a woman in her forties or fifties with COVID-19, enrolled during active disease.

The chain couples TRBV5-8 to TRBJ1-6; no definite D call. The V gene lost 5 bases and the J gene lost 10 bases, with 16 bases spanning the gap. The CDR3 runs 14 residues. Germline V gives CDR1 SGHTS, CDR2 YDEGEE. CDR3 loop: CASSSRMDFSPLHF. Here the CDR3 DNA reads TGTGCCAGCAGTTCTCGAATGGACTTCTCACCCCTCCACTTT.

The CDR3: CASSSGQGYQPQHF. The CDR3 DNA follows: TGTGCCAGCAGCTCCGGACAGGGCTATCAGCCCCAGCATTTT. The V gene is TRBV28, the J gene TRBJ1-5; TRBD1 aligns across 8 bases. Germline CDR1 and CDR2: MDHEN and SYDVKM. Unmatched junction bases numbered 6, after V lost 6 bases and J lost 5 bases. The CDR3 is 14 amino acids.

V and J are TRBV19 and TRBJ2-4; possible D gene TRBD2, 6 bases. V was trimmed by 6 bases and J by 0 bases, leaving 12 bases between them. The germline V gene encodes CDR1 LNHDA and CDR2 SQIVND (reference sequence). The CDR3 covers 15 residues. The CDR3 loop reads CASSYPGLAKNIQYF. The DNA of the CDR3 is TGTGCCAGTAGCTACCCGGGACTAGCCAAAAACATTCAGTACTTC.

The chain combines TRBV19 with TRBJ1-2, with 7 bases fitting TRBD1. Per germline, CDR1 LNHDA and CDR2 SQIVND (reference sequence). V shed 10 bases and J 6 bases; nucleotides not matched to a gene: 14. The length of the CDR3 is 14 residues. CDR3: CATWGKGGGNGYTF. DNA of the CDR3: TGTGCCACATGGGGCAAAGGAGGGGGCAATGGCTACACCTTC.